This TCR beta chain was sequenced for a study of shared clonotypes between healthy human individuals (dated by TCRdb to 2018 to 2020). Describing the broader study: A couple of women and a few men aged 18 to 49 years were included in the cohort. For each donor, CD4 naive and CD4 memory were each given three plates, CD8 naive was given two plates, and CD8 memory was given one plate. To estimate repertoire size and how much clonotype sharing occurs between individuals, the study deeply sequenced the blood TCR repertoires of roughly 5 healthy adults. To increase sequencing depth and limit assay-specific biases, TCR repertoire library preparation and sequencing were carried out by different laboratories using diverse techniques. Between about 0.85 and 8.9 billion PBMCs per donor were obtained by leukapheresis. The study at large found these results: Compared with non-shared clonotypes, the clonotypes found in all four sorted-subset donors had higher generation probabilities. Pairwise subsampling led to the expectation that sequencing depth would affect the degree of clonotype sharing among donors. Across a handful of donors, around 5% of naive CD4, approximately 3.5% of naive CD8, under 2.5% of memory CD4, and approximately 0.4% of memory CD8 clonotypes were shared. Because the study included a small number of donors, the genetic and exposure-history diversity represented was limited. Only blood was sampled, and tissue TCR repertoires likely differ from those in blood. Estimated clonotype richness was generally larger for naive than for memory subsets. Rarefaction of sorted-subset datasets indicated incomplete sequencing despite the large sequencing depth.

This clone occurred once. Which antigen it targets is not known. No much larger clone is present one base from it, and per-base qualities are unavailable. TCR CDR3 regions were amplified from genomic DNA by multiplex PCR using the deep immunoSEQ assay. Extracted genomic DNA from each cell subset was spread evenly across all wells of several immunoSEQ 96-well plates, with each plate serving as a replicate. For sorted subsets, roughly 0.2 ug genomic DNA, equal to tens of thousands of T cell genomes, was loaded into each replicate PCR. Purified libraries were measured with a Qubit 3.0 fluorometer, size-checked on a Bioanalyzer 2100, and measured again with the KAPA Library Quantification kit. Every immunoSEQ 96-well plate was sequenced on a dedicated single-read 150-cycle Illumina NextSeq 550 flow cell. Regarding the original processing steps: Because the immunoSEQ output held only junctional sequences and lacked quality scores, the filtering could not match the filtering applied to full-length reads. To assign V/J genes and CDR3, sequences were annotated using PyIR, a Python wrapper for IgBLAST v1.9, with IMGT germline references. Reads with weak V/J assignments (E-value above 1e-6), missing CDR3, stop codons, out-of-frame junctions, or ambiguous translated residues were removed. V3J clonotypes were defined as sequences sharing an identical inferred V gene, J gene, and CDR3 amino acid sequence. The percentage overlap between two repertoires was calculated by dividing the number of shared unique clonotypes by the size of the smaller repertoire. Three approaches were used to assess repertoire richness: RTK rarefaction, the Chao1 estimator, and Recon v2.1 estimates of unobserved clonotypes. Generation probabilities were computed with OLGA for all TCRbeta clonotypes obtained by the gDNA method from a handful of donors. Sourced from immuneACCESS, this table was stored by TCRdb with only in-frame sequences that have V and J called. A share of the clones is absent; for the studies checked, an unresolved V gene accounts for under half, and the remainder has no known explanation. V and J calls and clone size are as listed in that table; D and trimming were resolved from the DNA. The sample contains 2 million or so clones, 85% to 95% of them found a single time. The ten largest clones add up to 0.1% to 0.15% of the sample.

The germline V gene sets CDR1 to KGHSH and CDR2 to LQKENI. For this chain, trimming is 4 bases at the V end and 5 bases at the J end, and the number of junction bases without a gene match is 8. Including cysteine and phenylalanine, the CDR3 has 15 amino acids. Left in the record is the CDR3 DNA by itself, 45 bases read in frame from the first base. Donors were healthy HIV-negative adults with no recently reported acute infections or vaccinations. Every donor was a Caucasian adult residing in Nashville, Tennessee, USA. Magnetic negative selection was used to enrich CD4+ T cells, after which naive cells were positively selected on CD45RA and the negative fraction became the memory subset. Blood was obtained by leukapheresis, after which PBMCs were separated by Ficoll-Histopaque density gradient centrifugation and cryopreserved in liquid nitrogen vapor phase. Analytical flow cytometry was used to check the purity and quantity of each magnetically sorted T cell population. Each sorted fraction had its genomic DNA isolated and then quantified by UV absorbance on a Nanodrop 2000c.

Recombination connected TRBV18 to TRBJ2-1; 7 central nucleotides agree with TRBD1. Sequencing was done on a sample of naive CD4+ T cells sorted from blood. The cell subset or site label corresponds to: CD45RA+ positively selected. This receptor was obtained from a man aged 18 to 30 in good health. The nucleotides are TGTGCCAGCTCACGTTTAGACAGGGTCAACAATGAGCAGTTCTTC. It translates to CASSRLDRVNNEQFF.